These T cell receptor beta chains were read from a single sample in a study of T cell repertoires in cytomegalovirus infection. Via MiXCR, TCRdb re-called the reads, giving one row per CDR3 protein. The table has 350,000 to 550,000 distinct CDR3 sequences, about 33% seen once; the top ten hold roughly an eighth. The sample consisted of PBMCs. These receptors were obtained from a human donor in good health (CMV status not recorded). Some clones in this sample may be carry-over from other donors' samples. Both conserved end residues are part of each CDR3. A D gene is named only where the DNA matches it firmly. Rows may omit the clone size; those that give it use once, few, many or a size class.

j_call: TRBJ1-1
v_call: TRBV19
clone_size: NA
d_call: NA
cdr3_nt: TGTGCCAGTAGTTATGCGGGGATGAACACTGAAGCTTTCTTT
cdr3_aa: CASSYAGMNTEAFF

j_call: TRBJ2-3
v_call: TRBV19
clone_size: NA
d_call: NA
cdr3_nt: TGTGCCAGTAGTATTGGTTTGTCTAGCGATCATACGCAGTATTTT
cdr3_aa: CASSIGLSSDHTQYF

j_call: TRBJ2-7
v_call: TRBV7-2
clone_size: many
d_call: NA
cdr3_nt: TGTGCCAGCAGCTTACTCTATGACAGGATCTCCTACGAGCAGTACTTC
cdr3_aa: CASSLLYDRISYEQYF

j_call: TRBJ2-7
v_call: TRBV5-6
clone_size: NA
d_call: TRBD1
cdr3_nt: TGTGCCAGCAGCTTGTACCACAGGGGCTACGAGCAGTACTTC
cdr3_aa: CASSLYHRGYEQYF

j_call: TRBJ2-2
v_call: TRBV7-2
clone_size: many
d_call: TRBD2
cdr3_nt: TGTGCCAGCAGCTTAGCGCTAGCCGGGGGGGTCGGGGAGCTGTTTTTT
cdr3_aa: CASSLALAGGVGELFF

j_call: TRBJ2-5
v_call: TRBV7-2
clone_size: NA
d_call: TRBD1
cdr3_nt: TGTGCCAGCAGCTGGACAGGGGTTGGCCAAGAGACCCAGTACTTT
cdr3_aa: CASSWTGVGQETQYF

j_call: TRBJ1-1
v_call: TRBV15
clone_size: NA
d_call: NA
cdr3_nt: TGTGCCACCTCGGGGCAGCCGAACACTGAAGCTTTCTTT
cdr3_aa: CATSGQPNTEAFF

j_call: TRBJ2-5
v_call: TRBV11-2
clone_size: many
d_call: TRBD1
cdr3_nt: TGTGCCAGCAGCACCAGACAGGGAAGGGGTCAAGAGACCCAGTACTTC
cdr3_aa: CASSTRQGRGQETQYF

j_call: TRBJ1-3
v_call: TRBV11-2
clone_size: NA
d_call: NA
cdr3_nt: TGTGCCAGCAGCTTAGGTCCACCACGGCCTCTCAGCTACAGAAACACCATATATTTT
cdr3_aa: CASSLGPPRPLSYRNTIYF

j_call: TRBJ2-2
v_call: TRBV7-3
clone_size: few
d_call: NA
cdr3_nt: TGTGCCAGCAGCTTATCAGGCCGCGGACAGAACACCGGGGAGCTGTTTTTT
cdr3_aa: CASSLSGRGQNTGELFF

j_call: TRBJ2-7
v_call: TRBV7-2
clone_size: many
d_call: TRBD2
cdr3_nt: TGTGCCAGCAGCTTAGGTGGGGGGGGAATCTACGAGCAGTACTTC
cdr3_aa: CASSLGGGGIYEQYF

j_call: TRBJ2-6
v_call: TRBV7-2
clone_size: many
d_call: TRBD1
cdr3_nt: TGTGCCAGCAGTCAGACAGGGTCGGGGGCCAACGTCCTGACTTTC
cdr3_aa: CASSQTGSGANVLTF

j_call: TRBJ2-1
v_call: TRBV7-3
clone_size: NA
d_call: TRBD2
cdr3_nt: TGTGCCAGCAGCTTAACTAGCGGGGTTCAAAATGAGCAGTTCTTC
cdr3_aa: CASSLTSGVQNEQFF

j_call: TRBJ2-3
v_call: TRBV27
clone_size: few
d_call: NA
cdr3_nt: TGTGCCAGCAGTAAAGGGTGGGATACGCAGTATTTT
cdr3_aa: CASSKGWDTQYF

j_call: TRBJ2-1
v_call: TRBV20-1
clone_size: few
d_call: NA
cdr3_nt: TGCAGTGCTAGAGCGCGGGGAGTGAGCTCCTACAATGAGCAGTTCTTC
cdr3_aa: CSARARGVSSYNEQFF

j_call: TRBJ2-7
v_call: TRBV10-3
clone_size: few
d_call: NA
cdr3_nt: TGTGCCATCAGTGTGGGGGGGCAGGCCTACGAGCAGTACTTC
cdr3_aa: CAISVGGQAYEQYF

j_call: TRBJ2-1
v_call: TRBV6-1
clone_size: NA
d_call: NA
cdr3_nt: TGTGCCAGCAGGGGCGGAAATGAGCAGTTCTTC
cdr3_aa: CASRGGNEQFF

j_call: TRBJ1-1
v_call: TRBV4-2
clone_size: few
d_call: NA
cdr3_nt: TGTGCCAGCAGCCAAGAACAGGGTGGCACTGAAGCTTTCTTT
cdr3_aa: CASSQEQGGTEAFF

j_call: TRBJ2-7
v_call: TRBV4-2
clone_size: NA
d_call: TRBD2
cdr3_nt: TGTGCCAGCAGCCAAGAAGTTGTCGGCGGGGGGGCGGGGGAGCAGTACTTC
cdr3_aa: CASSQEVVGGGAGEQYF

j_call: TRBJ1-1
v_call: TRBV7-6
clone_size: many
d_call: NA
cdr3_nt: TGTGCCAGCAGCGCCCACCCCGCAAACACTGAAGCTTTCTTT
cdr3_aa: CASSAHPANTEAFF

j_call: TRBJ2-3
v_call: TRBV4-2
clone_size: NA
d_call: TRBD2
cdr3_nt: TGTGCCAGCAGCCAAGAAGGTCTAGCGGGCAGGGGAGATACGCAGTATTTT
cdr3_aa: CASSQEGLAGRGDTQYF

j_call: TRBJ1-2
v_call: TRBV7-2
clone_size: NA
d_call: NA
cdr3_nt: TGTGCCAGCAGCTCTTCCACCGACGTAGCTAACTATGGCTACACCTTC
cdr3_aa: CASSSSTDVANYGYTF

j_call: TRBJ2-3
v_call: TRBV20-1
clone_size: NA
d_call: NA
cdr3_nt: TGCAGTGCTAGATTCGGTTGGGACACAGATACGCAGTATTTT
cdr3_aa: CSARFGWDTDTQYF

j_call: TRBJ1-1
v_call: TRBV7-2
clone_size: many
d_call: TRBD1
cdr3_nt: TGTGCCAGCAGCATGACAGGGGGCCAAATGAACACTGAAGCTTTCTTT
cdr3_aa: CASSMTGGQMNTEAFF

j_call: TRBJ1-2
v_call: TRBV7-2
clone_size: NA
d_call: NA
cdr3_nt: TGTGCCAGCAGATTTCCGGTTCAGGGTAGTGGCTACACCTTC
cdr3_aa: CASRFPVQGSGYTF

j_call: TRBJ1-5
v_call: TRBV19
clone_size: many
d_call: NA
cdr3_nt: TGTGCCAGTAAGGTCCGAGTAGCGGATAGTAGCAATCAGCCCCAGCATTTT
cdr3_aa: CASKVRVADSSNQPQHF

j_call: TRBJ2-3
v_call: TRBV9
clone_size: NA
d_call: NA
cdr3_nt: TGTGCCAGCAGCGTGTCGGGGGGCGACACAGATACGCAGTATTTT
cdr3_aa: CASSVSGGDTDTQYF

j_call: TRBJ2-3
v_call: TRBV7-2
clone_size: NA
d_call: TRBD2
cdr3_nt: TGTGCCAGCAGCTTAGAGGCTAGCGGGGACTACACAGATACGCAGTATTTT
cdr3_aa: CASSLEASGDYTDTQYF

j_call: TRBJ1-2
v_call: TRBV7-9
clone_size: NA
d_call: TRBD1
cdr3_nt: TGTGCCAGCAACCTCGGGACAGGACCCTATGGCTACACCTTC
cdr3_aa: CASNLGTGPYGYTF

j_call: TRBJ1-4
v_call: TRBV6-5
clone_size: NA
d_call: NA
cdr3_nt: TGTGCCAGCAGTTACGACAATGATCACGAAAAACTGTTTTTT
cdr3_aa: CASSYDNDHEKLFF

j_call: TRBJ1-4
v_call: TRBV4-1
clone_size: many
d_call: NA
cdr3_nt: TGCGCCAGCAGCCGACGGACGTGGGATGAAAAACTGTTTTTT
cdr3_aa: CASSRRTWDEKLFF

j_call: TRBJ2-2
v_call: TRBV20-1
clone_size: few
d_call: TRBD1
cdr3_nt: TGCAGTGCACTCTACAGGGGTCAATCCACCGGGGAGCTGTTTTTT
cdr3_aa: CSALYRGQSTGELFF

j_call: TRBJ1-2
v_call: TRBV6-6
clone_size: few
d_call: NA
cdr3_nt: TGTGCCAGCATCAGGAGCCACAACTATGGCTACACCTTC
cdr3_aa: CASIRSHNYGYTF

j_call: TRBJ2-6
v_call: TRBV6-1
clone_size: many
d_call: TRBD1
cdr3_nt: TGTGCCAGCAGGGGACAGGGAGGTACCTCTGGGGCCAACGTCCTGACTTTC
cdr3_aa: CASRGQGGTSGANVLTF

j_call: TRBJ1-2
v_call: TRBV10-3
clone_size: NA
d_call: NA
cdr3_nt: TGTGCCATCAGGGGGCCAGTCGAGAACTATGGCTACACCTTC
cdr3_aa: CAIRGPVENYGYTF

j_call: TRBJ1-2
v_call: TRBV7-2
clone_size: many
d_call: NA
cdr3_nt: TGTGCCAGCAGCTTAGACAGGCGTACCTATGGCTACACCTTC
cdr3_aa: CASSLDRRTYGYTF

j_call: TRBJ2-7
v_call: TRBV6-2/TRBV6-3
clone_size: few
d_call: NA
cdr3_nt: TGTGCCAGCAGTTACTCGAACGGCAGGTTGGAGACTGCAGAGGAGCAGTACTTC
cdr3_aa: CASSYSNGRLETAEEQYF

j_call: TRBJ2-7
v_call: TRBV6-6
clone_size: NA
d_call: NA
cdr3_nt: TGTGCCAGCAGTCATTACAGGGCGGGCGCATACGAGCAGTACTTC
cdr3_aa: CASSHYRAGAYEQYF

j_call: TRBJ2-3
v_call: TRBV6-1
clone_size: NA
d_call: NA
cdr3_nt: TGTGCCAGCAGTGATTTTGTACGGGACATAAGTGATACGCAGTATTTT
cdr3_aa: CASSDFVRDISDTQYF

j_call: TRBJ1-2
v_call: TRBV19
clone_size: few
d_call: TRBD1
cdr3_nt: TGTGCCAGTAGTGATACCGGGACAGTGACATATGGCTACACCTTC
cdr3_aa: CASSDTGTVTYGYTF

j_call: TRBJ1-1
v_call: TRBV2
clone_size: NA
d_call: NA
cdr3_nt: TGTGCCAGCAGTGAAGAGGGTTTTTACACTGAAGCTTTCTTT
cdr3_aa: CASSEEGFYTEAFF

j_call: TRBJ2-2
v_call: TRBV7-3
clone_size: many
d_call: NA
cdr3_nt: TGTGCCAGCAGCCAAACGGCAAACGGGGAGCTGTTTTTT
cdr3_aa: CASSQTANGELFF

j_call: TRBJ1-6
v_call: TRBV25-1
clone_size: NA
d_call: TRBD1
cdr3_nt: TGTGCCAGCAGTAAGACAGGGGGCCCTTCACCCCTCCACTTT
cdr3_aa: CASSKTGGPSPLHF

j_call: TRBJ1-2
v_call: TRBV7-4
clone_size: NA
d_call: TRBD1
cdr3_nt: TGTGCCAGCAGCCATCCCCACCCCAGGGGGGCTAACTATGGCTACACCTTC
cdr3_aa: CASSHPHPRGANYGYTF

j_call: TRBJ2-7
v_call: TRBV6-9
clone_size: NA
d_call: NA
cdr3_nt: TGTGCCAGCAGTTATTCGAGTTACAGGGAAACCTACGAGCAGTACTTC
cdr3_aa: CASSYSSYRETYEQYF

j_call: TRBJ1-5
v_call: TRBV7-2
clone_size: many
d_call: NA
cdr3_nt: TGTGCCAGCAGCTTAGCCGCAAATCAGCCCCAGCATTTT
cdr3_aa: CASSLAANQPQHF

j_call: TRBJ2-1
v_call: TRBV7-3
clone_size: NA
d_call: NA
cdr3_nt: TGTGCCAGCAGCTTAACGGCAGCCTACAATGAGCAGTTCTTC
cdr3_aa: CASSLTAAYNEQFF